This T cell receptor (beta chain) appears in the sequencing data of a study of cytomegalovirus exposure and HLA in healthy donors. Study in general: Among 150 million to 200 million T cells, an earlier analysis found roughly 100 million unique TCR beta sequences.

The V end lost 3 bases, the J end lost 5 bases, and 10 bases lay between the germline ends. Germline loops: CDR1 SGHAT, CDR2 FQNNGV. The CDR3 is made up of 13 amino acids. This clone was counted once. Primers included in the PCR were 60 Vbeta and 13 Jbeta primers. Assay used: immunoSEQ multiplex PCR; TCRdb lists only in-frame clones, some missing. The repertoire has some 130,000 clones, approximately 70% of them found once; the top ten carry about 2.2%. The chain is built from TRBV11-2 and TRBJ1-2, with D maybe TRBD1 (5 bases). Sequenced material: PBMCs. This sequence originates from a woman in her fifties or sixties in good health and CMV-seropositive. The CDR3, as DNA: TGTGCCAGCAGCTTCGGGGAGGGGTATGGCTACACCTTC. Translated, it gives CASSFGEGYGYTF.